One sample yielded the 20 T cell receptor beta chains listed below, sequenced in a study of T cells in localized non-small cell lung cancer. Profiling relied on immunoSEQ multiplex PCR, and the TCRdb table lists in-frame clones only, not all of them. The sample consists of around 29,000 clones, under 95% of them appearing once. Sequences were derived from peripheral blood, sampled before any cancer treatment. These receptors came from a female donor at least 60 years old with stage I lung adenocarcinoma.

CDR3 nucleotides: TGCAGTGCTAGATTTCACGGGGAGCTGTTTTTT. Its translation is CSARFHGELFF. This sequence joins TRBV20-1 and TRBJ2-2; no definite D call. The V gene's germline CDR1 is DFQATT and CDR2 SNEGSKA (reference sequence). The CDR3 contains 11 residues. Deletions cut 2 bases from V and 7 bases from J, with 5 bases between.

This chain links TRBV18 with TRBJ1-6; tentatively, D is TRBD1 (5 bases). Trimming pared 2 bases from V and 7 bases from J, leaving 12 bases between. CDR1 KGHSH and CDR2 LQKENI come from the germline V gene. The CDR3 extends over 15 amino acids. The CDR3 DNA reads TGTGCCAGCTCACCATCCGGACAAGAGAATTCACCCCTCCACTTT. Translated: CASSPSGQENSPLHF.

The CDR3 DNA reads TGTGCCAGCAGCATCAGAAACACTGAAGCTTTCTTT. It specifies CASSIRNTEAFF. The chain is built from TRBV7-9 and TRBJ1-1; unclear D gene. Trimming pared 5 bases from V and 2 bases from J, leaving 6 bases between. In germline, CDR1 is SEHNR, CDR2 FQNEAQ (reference sequence). The CDR3 is 12 residues long.

The V and J genes are TRBV29-1 and TRBJ2-1, with D unresolved. The CDR3 runs 10 residues. The V gene lost 8 bases and the J gene lost 8 bases, with 10 bases spanning the gap. Germline V gene data show CDR1 as SQVTM and CDR2 as ANQGSEA. The CDR3 DNA reads as TGCAGCACCAAACGGTATGAGCAGTTCTTC. It is translated as CSTKRYEQFF.

This chain connects TRBV30 to TRBJ1-2; TRBD1 might be the D (6 bases). CDR3 size: 17 residues. The V and J ends lost 3 bases and 3 bases respectively, with 23 bases between them. Germline CDR1 GTSNPN, CDR2 SVGIG (reference sequence). The CDR3 is CAWSDTPWTEQYYGYTF. DNA for the CDR3: TGTGCCTGGAGCGATACCCCTTGGACAGAACAATACTATGGCTACACCTTC.

The chain is built from TRBV2 and TRBJ1-4; D gene unclear. This CDR3 has 15 residues. Trimming stripped 3 bases from V and 3 bases from J, with 11 bases between. The germline V gene has CDR1 SNHLY and CDR2 FYNNEI. CDR3 sequence: CASSDLVVANEKLFF. CDR3 sequence (DNA): TGTGCCAGCAGTGATTTGGTGGTAGCTAATGAAAAACTGTTTTTT.

The chain is built from TRBV4-1 and TRBJ2-2; D may be TRBD2 (5 bases). The CDR3 is 16 amino acids. V was pared by 2 bases and J by 7 bases, with 17 bases between. CDR1 MGHRA and CDR2 YSYEKL come from the germline V gene. The CDR3 protein is CASSQLLGVVGGELFF. CDR3 coding DNA: TGCGCCAGCAGCCAACTGTTGGGAGTCGTGGGCGGGGAGCTGTTTTTT.

This clone appeared once. The chain recombines TRBV29-1 with TRBJ1-2, with no clear D. The germline V gene has CDR1 SQVTM and CDR2 ANQGSEA. The ends were cut back, 8 bases at V and 7 bases at J, with 23 bases in the middle. The CDR3 is 14 amino acids. CDR3 sequence: CSNKKAGSAGGYTF. The DNA for the CDR3 is TGCAGCAATAAAAAAGCCGGTAGTGCAGGTGGCTACACCTTC.

This CDR3 is CASDSYGGPRDLYGYTF. CDR3 nucleotides: TGTGCCAGCGATAGTTATGGGGGTCCCCGGGATCTCTATGGCTACACCTTC. The chain joins TRBV28 to TRBJ1-2; D perhaps matches TRBD1 (5 bases). CDR3 size: 17 residues. Germline CDR1 and CDR2: MDHEN and SYDVKM. Trimming removed 8 bases from V and 4 bases from J, with 26 bases in between.

The chain is built from TRBV5-1 and TRBJ2-3; no clear D gene. Germline CDR1 and CDR2: SGHRS and YFSETQ. Deletions cut 1 base from V and 1 base from J, with 10 bases between. This CDR3 has 15 amino acids. CDR3 protein: CASSLRGDRTDTQYF. The CDR3 DNA sequence: TGCGCCAGCAGCTTGAGAGGAGACCGCACAGATACGCAGTATTTT.

This chain joins TRBV5-1 and TRBJ2-1; D not certain. Germline-derived CDR1 and CDR2 are SGHRS and YFSETQ. The CDR3 is 15 residues long. V dropped 4 bases and J dropped 7 bases, with 18 bases sitting between them. CDR3 in DNA: TGCGCCAGCAGCCCCAGTTCCCCATCGGGTAATGAGCAGTTCTTC. It is translated as CASSPSSPSGNEQFF. Filled out from reference TRBV5-1 and TRBJ2-1, the complete variable domain reads KAGVTQTPRYLIKTRGQQVTLSCSPISGHRSVSWYQQTPGQGLQFLFEYFSETQRNKGNFPGRFSGRQFSNSRSEMNVSTLELGDSALYLCASSPSSPSGNEQFFGPGTRLTVL.

The chain recombines TRBV6-1 with TRBJ1-1; D is unclear. This CDR3 spans 15 amino acids. V dropped 7 bases and J dropped 0 bases, with 15 bases sitting between them. The germline V gene encodes CDR1 MNHNS and CDR2 SASEGT. The CDR3 loop reads CASNEGPGLNTEAFF. CDR3 bases: TGTGCCAGCAACGAGGGTCCGGGCTTGAACACTGAAGCTTTCTTT.

V usage is TRBV7-2 and J usage is TRBJ1-2; perhaps TRBD1 as D (5 bases). Trimming took 2 bases from V and 7 from J, leaving 14 bases between them. CDR3 length: 14 residues. Germline CDR1 SGHTA, CDR2 FQGNSA. CDR3 bases: TGTGCCAGCAGCTTAAGTAGTGCCGGGGGTGGCTACACCTTC. It encodes CASSLSSAGGGYTF.

The chain links TRBV27 to TRBJ2-1; 9 nucleotides match TRBD2. Germline V lookup: CDR1 MNHEY, CDR2 SMNVEV (reference sequence). Trimming removed 4 bases from V and 7 bases from J; junction bases left unmatched: 11. The CDR3 sequence is 16 residues long. In DNA form, the CDR3 reads TGTGCCAGCAGTTCTGACTTTAGCGGGAGTTGGAATGAGCAGTTCTTC. Its protein is CASSSDFSGSWNEQFF.

This clone was counted once. The chain recombines TRBV7-9 with TRBJ2-1; 7 nucleotides line up with TRBD2. CDR3 length: 16 residues. Unmatched junction bases numbered 4, after V lost 1 base and J lost 1 base. Germline V gives CDR1 SEHNR, CDR2 FQNEAQ (reference sequence). CDR3 amino acids: CASSLVAGVSYNEQFF. For the CDR3, the DNA is TGTGCCAGCAGCTTAGTTGCGGGGGTGTCCTACAATGAGCAGTTCTTC.

The CDR3 spells CASSVAGGMWETQYF. The CDR3 nucleotides are TGTGCCAGCAGCGTAGCTGGGGGTATGTGGGAGACCCAGTACTTC. V is TRBV9 and J is TRBJ2-5; TRBD1 or TRBD2 may be the D gene (5 bases each). Trimming left V 0 bases short and J 5 bases short, with 14 bases between. The CDR3 spans 15 residues. The germline gives CDR1 SGDLS, CDR2 YYNGEE.

This chain uses TRBV20-1 with TRBJ2-3; D is unresolved. V shed 6 bases and J shed 5 bases, with 9 bases lying between them. CDR1 is DFQATT, CDR2 SNEGSKA, per germline (reference sequence). The length of the CDR3 is 11 residues. The CDR3 DNA reads TGCAGTGCCTCTAGAGTAGATACGCAGTATTTT. This codes for CSASRVDTQYF.

J is TRBJ2-5 and V is TRBV5-1; D might be TRBD1 or TRBD2, each matching 5 bases. CDR1 and CDR2 from the germline V gene are SGHRS and YFSETQ. V lost 2 bases and J 3 bases, leaving 14 bases between the germline ends. CDR3 length: 15 residues. CDR3 residues: CASSFSGTDKETQYF. The CDR3 DNA reads as TGCGCCAGCAGCTTTTCCGGGACCGATAAAGAGACCCAGTACTTC. Complete variable domain (other parts from reference TRBV5-1 and TRBJ2-5): KAGVTQTPRYLIKTRGQQVTLSCSPISGHRSVSWYQQTPGQGLQFLFEYFSETQRNKGNFPGRFSGRQFSNSRSEMNVSTLELGDSALYLCASSFSGTDKETQYFGPGTRLLVL.

This rearrangement joins TRBV18 to TRBJ2-7; tentative D call: TRBD1 (5 bases). The V end lost 0 bases, the J end lost 5 bases, and 8 bases lay between the germline ends. CDR3 length: 13 residues. Germline assignment: CDR1 KGHSH and CDR2 LQKENI. CDR3 residues: CASSPPPGHEQYF. Written as DNA, the CDR3 is TGTGCCAGCTCACCACCCCCAGGGCACGAGCAGTACTTC. The variable domain in full, with the rest retrieved from reference TRBV18 and TRBJ2-7, is NAGVMQNPRHLVRRRGQEARLRCSPMKGHSHVYWYRQLPEEGLKFMVYLQKENIIDESGMPKERFSAEFPKEGPSILRIQQVVRGDSAAYFCASSPPPGHEQYFGPGTRLTVT.

The CDR3 DNA reads TGCGCCAGCAGCGCCCAGGGAGTTGGAGAGTCAGATACGCAGTATTTT. Translation: CASSAQGVGESDTQYF. V is TRBV5-1 and J is TRBJ2-3, with D perhaps assigned TRBD1 or TRBD2 (5 bases each). The length of the CDR3 is 16 residues. Germline V lookup: CDR1 SGHRS, CDR2 YFSETQ. The V gene lost 4 bases and the J gene lost 4 bases, with 19 bases spanning the gap. The full variable domain, with the rest looked up from reference TRBV5-1 and TRBJ2-3, is KAGVTQTPRYLIKTRGQQVTLSCSPISGHRSVSWYQQTPGQGLQFLFEYFSETQRNKGNFPGRFSGRQFSNSRSEMNVSTLELGDSALYLCASSAQGVGESDTQYFGPGTRLTVL.